This T cell receptor (beta chain) stems from a study of blood T cell repertoires in COVID-19. The study counted Cohort 3 donors as recovered given two negative PCRs, clearance, or symptom resolution. Clones were read by immunoSEQ multiplex PCR, and TCRdb kept only the in-frame ones, dropping some. The table records 140,000 to 150,000 clones, roughly 89% of them present only once. This CDR3 is 15 amino acids long. With 4 bases clipped from V and 7 bases from J, the junction kept 6 bases outside the gene matches. CDR1 is MDHEN and CDR2 is SYDVKM in the germline V gene. This receptor was identified in a man aged 50-60 years who had recovered from COVID-19. Material: PBMCs or T cells enriched from blood (not recorded which). This chain joins TRBV28 and TRBJ2-1; 11 positions match TRBD2. CDR3 sequence: CASSSRLAGRNEQFF. The CDR3 DNA reads as TGTGCCAGCAGTTCCCGACTAGCGGGAAGGAATGAGCAGTTCTTC.